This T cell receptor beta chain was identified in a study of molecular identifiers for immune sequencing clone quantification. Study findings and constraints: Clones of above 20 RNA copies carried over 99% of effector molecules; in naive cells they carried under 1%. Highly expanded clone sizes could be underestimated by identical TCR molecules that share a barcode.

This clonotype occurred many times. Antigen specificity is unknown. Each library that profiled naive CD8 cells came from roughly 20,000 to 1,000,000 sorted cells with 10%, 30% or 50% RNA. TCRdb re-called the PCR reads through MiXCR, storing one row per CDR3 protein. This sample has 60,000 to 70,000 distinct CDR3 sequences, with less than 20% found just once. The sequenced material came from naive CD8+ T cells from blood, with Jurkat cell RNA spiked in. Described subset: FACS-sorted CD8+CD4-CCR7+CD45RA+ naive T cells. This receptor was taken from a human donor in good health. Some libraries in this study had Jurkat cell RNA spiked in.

In DNA form, the CDR3 reads TGTGCCAGCAGCTTAGACAGGAAAAACATTCAGTACTTC. This translates into CASSLDRKNIQYF. The V call is TRBV7-9, the J call TRBJ2-4; weak D call: TRBD1 (5 bases). The CDR3 totals 13 residues. The V end was cut by 1 base, the J end by 4 bases, with 5 bases between. CDR1 and CDR2 (germline): SEHNR, FQNEAQ (reference sequence).